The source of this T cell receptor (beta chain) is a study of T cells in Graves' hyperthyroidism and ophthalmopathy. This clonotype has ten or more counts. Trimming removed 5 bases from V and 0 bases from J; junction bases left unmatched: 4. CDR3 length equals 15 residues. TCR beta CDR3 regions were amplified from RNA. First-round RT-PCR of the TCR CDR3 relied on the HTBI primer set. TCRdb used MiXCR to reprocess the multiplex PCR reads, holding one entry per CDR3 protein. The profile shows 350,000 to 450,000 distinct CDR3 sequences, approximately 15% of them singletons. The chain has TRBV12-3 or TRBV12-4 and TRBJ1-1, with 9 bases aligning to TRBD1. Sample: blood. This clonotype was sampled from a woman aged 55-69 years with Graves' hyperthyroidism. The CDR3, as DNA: TGTGCCAGCAGTGGGGGACAGGGTTTGAACACTGAAGCTTTCTTT. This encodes CASSGGQGLNTEAFF.